The following is a TCR beta chain sequence with its context. This clonotype has only a few counts. The specificity of this receptor is unknown. It has no much larger one-base neighbor in the sample; base qualities were not kept. The reads were generated on an Illumina HiSeq 1500. TCRdb took the public reads, trimmed them with fastp at Q25, ran MiXCR for clone calling and kept in-frame beta chains. Every distinct CDR3 protein forms one entry, paired with its most common genes and DNA. The sample data list about 120,000 distinct CDR3 sequences, and 30% of these were observed just once. The ten largest clones add up to around two fifths of the sample. The treatment or condition label for this specimen denotes: in vitro stimulation with specific CMV peptide epitopes to enrich CMV-specific T cells. The source of the sample is a study of T cell repertoires in cytomegalovirus infection (dated by TCRdb to between 2017 and 2020). With respect to the entire study: Alongside well-studied HLA-B-restricted epitopes, the peptide stimulations were aimed at recently identified HLA-C-restricted CMV epitopes, whose presentation resists viral immunomodulation. Because public TCR beta signatures pointed to carriage of CMV infection together with the matching HLA type, the HLA type of each donor mattered for the analysis.

Study-wide findings and limitations: In both this cohort and an independent roughly 330-donor cohort, the cumulative frequency of public TCR beta family members distinguished carriers of CMV infection plus the relevant HLA type. In the ex vivo response, HLA-C-restricted CMV-specific TCR beta clonotypes were dominant, and in two of eight donors the single most frequent clonotype came from this HLA-C-restricted group.

The clonotype was recovered from a human donor in good health (CMV status not recorded). Some clones in this sample may be carry-over from other donors' samples. Sequencing was performed on CD8+ T cells from cultured PBMCs, taken from culture after CMV antigen stimulation.

The CDR3 protein sequence reads: CASSQLAGGYDNEQFF. The bases read TGTGCCAGCAGCCAACTAGCGGGGGGTTATGACAATGAGCAGTTCTTC. The chain couples TRBV7-6 to TRBJ2-1, and TRBD2 matches 12 of the central bases. The V end gives up 5 bases and the J end 5 bases, leaving 7 bases in the junction not matched to a gene. The CDR3, from cysteine to phenylalanine, totals 16 residues. CDR3 DNA is the only sequence kept; it has 48 bases, read in frame from the first base. The germline V gene yields SGHVS for CDR1 and FNYEAQ for CDR2.